These 21 T cell receptor beta chains originate from one sample sequenced in a study of chemoradiotherapy in HPV16-positive cancers. Some clones are missing from TCRdb's copy, which holds only in-frame ones; the method was immunoSEQ multiplex PCR. The sample includes 20,000 to 25,000 clones, roughly 90% seen only once; the top ten take approximately 5.8%. Sample: blood, taken from a patient who underwent chemoradiotherapy. These receptors were collected from a human donor with HPV-associated anogenital cancer.

V and J are TRBV5-6 and TRBJ1-2; D is uncertain. Germline loops: CDR1 SGHDT, CDR2 YYEEEE. V shed 0 bases and J shed 4 bases, with 13 bases lying between them. The CDR3 consists of 15 residues. CDR3 bases: TGTGCCAGCAGCTTGGATGGTCGGCTTTTCTATGGCTACACCTTC. Translating it yields CASSLDGRLFYGYTF.

This sequence joins TRBV27 and TRBJ2-7; possible D gene TRBD2, 5 bases. The germline V gene has CDR1 MNHEY and CDR2 SMNVEV (reference sequence). The ends were cut back, 5 bases at V and 4 bases at J, with 18 bases in the middle. CDR3 length: 15 amino acids. Here the CDR3 reads CASSGEGIGGYEQYF. The CDR3 DNA sequence: TGTGCCAGCAGTGGAGAAGGGATAGGAGGTTACGAGCAGTACTTC.

CDR3 bases: TGTGCCAGCAGCAACCCTGCCCGGGGGGGCAATGAGCAGTTCTTC. Its translation: CASSNPARGGNEQFF. This chain joins TRBV7-6 and TRBJ2-1, with 8 bases matching TRBD2. V gave up 5 bases and J gave up 6 bases; unmatched junction bases: 9. This CDR3 is built from 15 residues. Germline V gene sequence: CDR1 SGHVS, CDR2 FNYEAQ.

The chain has TRBV10-3 and TRBJ1-2; perhaps TRBD1 as D (6 bases). There are 13 residues in the CDR3. V was trimmed by 10 bases and J by 1 base, leaving 13 bases between them. CDR1 is ENHRY, CDR2 SYGVKD, per germline. For the CDR3, the DNA is TGTGCCACAAGGACAGACGATAACTATGGCTACACCTTC. It specifies CATRTDDNYGYTF.

This clone came up a few times. This chain connects TRBV7-2 to TRBJ1-3; 7 nucleotides agree with TRBD1. The J segment lost 0 bases and the V segment lost 5 bases, leaving 7 bases of the junction unmatched. The CDR3 covers 16 residues. Germline lookup yields CDR1 SGHTA and CDR2 FQGNSA. Written as DNA, the CDR3 is TGTGCCAGCAGCCCGACAGGGAAACGCTCTGGAAACACCATATATTTT. This sequence encodes CASSPTGKRSGNTIYF.

Here the CDR3 DNA reads TGTGCCAGCAGCCTAGGGACAGGGAGTTACGAGCAGTACGTC. This gives the protein CASSLGTGSYEQYV. V is TRBV7-9 and J is TRBJ2-7; 9 bases are a match to TRBD1. V lost 5 bases and J lost 4; bases outside the gene matches: 6. The V gene's germline CDR1 is SEHNR and CDR2 FQNEAQ (reference sequence). The CDR3 is made up of 14 amino acids.

The genes are TRBV28 and TRBJ1-3; TRBD1 aligns across 7 bases. Trimming removed 5 bases from V and 2 bases from J; junction bases left unmatched: 6. Germline V gives CDR1 MDHEN, CDR2 SYDVKM. The CDR3 length is 15 residues. CDR3 sequence: CASSLTGSAGNTIYF. For the CDR3, the DNA is TGTGCCAGCAGTCTGACAGGGTCGGCTGGAAACACCATATATTTT. Full variable domain (rest looked up from reference TRBV28 and TRBJ1-3): DVKVTQSSRYLVKRTGEKVFLECVQDMDHENMFWYRQDPGLGLRLIYFSYDVKMKEKGDIPEGYSVSREKKERFSLILESASTNQTSMYLCASSLTGSAGNTIYFGEGSWLTVV.

The chain employs TRBV6-5 and TRBJ2-1; TRBD2 agrees at 8 bases. Germline V gives CDR1 MNHEY, CDR2 SVGAGI. This CDR3 has 15 amino acids. Trimming took 0 bases from V and 9 from J; bases not matched to a gene: 7. The CDR3 coding sequence is TGTGCCAGCAGTTACTCGAACGGGGGGGCTTTTGAGCAGTTCTTC. It specifies CASSYSNGGAFEQFF.

The chain uses TRBV4-1 and TRBJ1-5; D gene uncertain. Trimming removed 1 base at V and 2 bases at J, with 18 bases between. Looked up from germline, CDR1 is MGHRA and CDR2 is YSYEKL. The length of the CDR3 is 18 residues. The CDR3 bases are TGCGCCAGCAGCCAAGGGAACAGTCTGGCTTATGGCAATCAGCCCCAGCATTTT. Protein sequence: CASSQGNSLAYGNQPQHF.

The CDR3 reads CASSQGLSGKGMAFF. CDR3 sequence (DNA): TGTGCCAGCAGCCAAGGTCTGTCGGGGAAGGGGATGGCTTTCTTT. The chain is built from TRBV14 and TRBJ1-1, with a possible D match to TRBD1 (5 bases). The CDR3 contains 15 residues. The V gene's germline CDR1 is SGHDN and CDR2 FVKESK. The V gene lost 1 base and the J gene lost 11 bases, with 20 bases spanning the gap.

V is TRBV5-1 and J is TRBJ1-5, with D maybe TRBD1 (5 bases). Germline CDR1 and CDR2: SGHRS and YFSETQ. V lost 4 bases and J 4 bases, leaving 21 bases between the germline ends. The CDR3 spans 17 residues. CDR3 loop: CASSTGARPKLNQPQHF. CDR3 sequence (DNA): TGCGCCAGCAGCACAGGAGCTCGTCCCAAGCTAAATCAGCCCCAGCATTTT.

The V gene is TRBV7-2, the J gene TRBJ2-3; 10 nucleotides align to TRBD2. CDR3 size: 16 residues. Per the germline V gene, CDR1 is SGHTA and CDR2 is FQGNSA. The J segment lost 1 base and the V segment lost 5 bases, leaving 6 bases of the junction unmatched. For the CDR3, the DNA is TGTGCCAGCAGCCCGCTAGCGGGGGCCCGCACAGATACGCAGTATTTT. As protein: CASSPLAGARTDTQYF.

The chain couples TRBV7-9 to TRBJ2-3; D could derive from TRBD1 or TRBD2 (5 bases each). V was shortened by 3 bases and J by 0 bases, with 7 bases between the two germline ends. Germline V gives CDR1 SEHNR, CDR2 FQNEAQ (reference sequence). This CDR3 contains 14 residues. The CDR3 loop reads CASSFRDSTDTQYF. The CDR3 nucleotides are TGTGCCAGCAGCTTTCGGGACAGCACAGATACGCAGTATTTT.

The chain recombines TRBV5-1 with TRBJ2-3; D perhaps matches TRBD2 (5 bases). Per the germline V gene, CDR1 is SGHRS and CDR2 is YFSETQ. The V end lost 0 bases, the J end lost 6 bases, and 11 bases lay between the germline ends. This CDR3 region has 14 residues. The CDR3 coding sequence is TGCGCCAGCAGCTTGGCCGGACTCGGCGATACGCAGTATTTT. Translation: CASSLAGLGDTQYF.

V gene TRBV2 combines with J gene TRBJ1-2; possible D gene TRBD1, 5 bases. V was clipped by 4 bases and J by 2 bases, with 8 bases between them. From germline, CDR1 is SNHLY and CDR2 FYNNEI. This CDR3 has 13 residues. This CDR3 is CASSVGRNYGYTF. For the CDR3, the DNA is TGTGCCAGCAGTGTGGGGCGGAACTATGGCTACACCTTC.

This clone showed up just once. The gene calls are TRBV5-8 and TRBJ1-5, with D uncertain. The germline CDR1 and CDR2 sequences are SGHTS and YDEGEE. This CDR3 has 16 residues. V lost 7 bases and J 0 bases, leaving 17 bases between the germline ends. CDR3 in DNA: TGTGCCAGCGTACTCACCCGGAAATATAGCAATCAGCCCCAGCATTTT. Translated: CASVLTRKYSNQPQHF.

The chain is built from TRBV2 and TRBJ2-3, with a weak D call TRBD2 (7 bases). V gave up 0 bases and J gave up 7 bases, with 14 bases separating them. The CDR3 runs 15 residues. Germline V CDR1 and CDR2: SNHLY, FYNNEI. CDR3 nucleotide sequence: TGTGCCAGCAGTGAAGCGGGGGGGGGCAAAAATACGCAGTATTTT. This sequence encodes CASSEAGGGKNTQYF.

The J gene is TRBJ2-7, the V gene TRBV11-2, with D uncertain. Per germline, CDR1 SGHAT and CDR2 FQNNGV. The CDR3 loop spans 15 amino acids. With 5 bases removed from V and 1 base from J, the gap between germline ends came to 15 bases. The CDR3, as DNA: TGTGCCAGCAGCCCACGACGTGTGCCTTCCTACGAGCAGTACTTC. Its translation: CASSPRRVPSYEQYF.

The J gene is TRBJ2-2, the V gene TRBV5-4; 7 nucleotides line up with TRBD2. The CDR3 contains 15 residues. CDR1 and CDR2 (germline): SGHNT, YYREEE (reference sequence). With V trimmed by 4 bases and J by 2 bases, 5 bases remained unmatched. The CDR3 loop reads CASSPSGLNTGELFF. CDR3 DNA sequence: TGTGCCAGCAGCCCGTCGGGACTAAACACCGGGGAGCTGTTTTTT. The full variable domain, rest sourced from reference TRBV5-4 and TRBJ2-2, is ETGVTQSPTHLIKTRGQQVTLRCSSQSGHNTVSWYQQALGQGPQFIFQYYREEENGRGNFPPRFSGLQFPNYSSELNVNALELDDSALYLCASSPSGLNTGELFFGEGSRLTVL.

The chain recombines TRBV11-2 with TRBJ1-4; 7 bases fit TRBD1. The CDR3 spans 14 residues. The germline V gene encodes CDR1 SGHAT and CDR2 FQNNGV. The ends lost 5 bases at V and 4 bases at J; junction bases unmatched: 4. The CDR3 spells CASSPGTDNEKLFF. The CDR3 coding sequence is TGTGCCAGCAGCCCCGGGACAGATAATGAAAAACTGTTTTTT.

This clone turned up a few times. The chain links TRBV14 to TRBJ1-2, with D possibly TRBD1 on 5 matching bases. Germline lookup yields CDR1 SGHDN and CDR2 FVKESK. Trimming took 1 base from V and 4 from J, leaving 10 bases between them. The CDR3 is 14 amino acids. The DNA for the CDR3 is TGTGCCAGCAGCCAAGTTCGCGGGGGCTATGGCTACACCTTC. It translates to CASSQVRGGYGYTF.